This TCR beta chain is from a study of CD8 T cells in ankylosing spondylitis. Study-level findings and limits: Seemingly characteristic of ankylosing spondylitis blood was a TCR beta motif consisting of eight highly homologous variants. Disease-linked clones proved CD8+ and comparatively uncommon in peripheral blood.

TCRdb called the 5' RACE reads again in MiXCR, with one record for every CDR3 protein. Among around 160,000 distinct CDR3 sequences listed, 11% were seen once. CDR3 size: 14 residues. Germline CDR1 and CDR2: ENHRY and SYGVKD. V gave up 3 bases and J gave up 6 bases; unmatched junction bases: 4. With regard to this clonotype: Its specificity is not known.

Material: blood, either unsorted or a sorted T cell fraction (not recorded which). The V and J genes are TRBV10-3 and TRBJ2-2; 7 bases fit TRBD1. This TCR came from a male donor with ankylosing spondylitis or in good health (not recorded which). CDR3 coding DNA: TGTGCCATCAGTGAAAGACAGGGTCCCGGGGAGCTGTTTTTT. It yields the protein CAISERQGPGELFF.